These 23 T cell receptor beta chains share one sample of origin, sequenced in a study of beta chain features in type 1 diabetes. General study points: Within each of all four CD4+ subsets, Type 1 diabetes patients had TCRB CDR3s that were moderately but significantly shorter.

Their target antigens are unknown. Every bit of the isolated RNA underwent reverse transcription, so sequencing read expressed TCRB transcripts. Sequenced by immunoSEQ multiplex PCR; TCRdb stores in-frame clones only, minus some. The repertoire holds 300,000 to 400,000 clones, roughly a tenth seen once, with about 0.6% in the top ten. The sample taken for sequencing was central memory CD4+ T cells from blood. The source is a young man with type 1 diabetes.

The V and J genes are TRBV30 and TRBJ1-2; D is possibly TRBD1 (5 bases). The germline CDR1 and CDR2 sequences are GTSNPN and SVGIG (reference sequence). Trimming shortened V by 5 bases and J by 8 bases, and 15 bases separated the two germline ends. The CDR3 contains 12 residues. The CDR3 DNA follows: TGTGCCTGGCGTGGGGGGGTGAAAGGCTACACCTTC. As protein: CAWRGGVKGYTF. The full variable domain, rest sourced from reference TRBV30 and TRBJ1-2, is SQTIHQWPATLVQPVGSPLSLECTVEGTSNPNLYWYRQAAGRGLQLLFYSVGIGQISSEVPQNLSASRPQDRQFILSSKKLLLSDSGFYLCAWRGGVKGYTFGSGTRLTVV.

This clone was seen a handful of times. This sequence joins TRBV2 and TRBJ2-7; 9 bases line up with TRBD1. Per germline, CDR1 SNHLY and CDR2 FYNNEI. This CDR3 spans 14 amino acids. J lost 3 bases, V lost 7 bases, and 7 bases had no gene match. CDR3 nucleotides: TGTGCCAGCAACGATCCGGACAGGGGCTACGAGCAGTACTTC. Translation gives CASNDPDRGYEQYF.

This clone has only a few counts. The chain is built from TRBV9 and TRBJ2-3; the match to TRBD2 covers 9 bases. Germline V lookup: CDR1 SGDLS, CDR2 YYNGEE. Trimming at V came to 3 bases and at J to 6 bases, leaving 8 bases not matched to a gene. The CDR3 spans 15 residues. The CDR3 loop reads CASSGLAGSSDTQYF. The CDR3 DNA sequence: TGTGCCAGCAGCGGTCTAGCGGGATCATCGGATACGCAGTATTTT.

This clone appeared many times. This sequence joins TRBV29-1 and TRBJ2-1, with a possible D match to TRBD2 (6 bases). Germline CDR1 is SQVTM and CDR2 is ANQGSEA. V lost 3 bases to trimming and J lost 7 bases, with 13 bases between them. This CDR3 region has 13 residues. Here the CDR3 reads CSVDRGRRNEQFF. The CDR3 region has the DNA TGCAGCGTTGACCGGGGGAGGCGTAATGAGCAGTTCTTC.

The chain has TRBV4-2 and TRBJ1-1, with D uncertain. This CDR3 has 18 amino acids. V lost 0 bases to trimming and J lost 0 bases, with 17 bases between them. Per germline, CDR1 LGHNA and CDR2 YNFKEQ. This CDR3 reads CASSQDLGIRNMNTEAFF. In nucleotides, the CDR3 is TGTGCCAGCAGCCAAGATCTGGGCATACGAAACATGAACACTGAAGCTTTCTTT.

This clone was counted ten times or more. The V call is TRBV18, the J call TRBJ2-1; possibly TRBD1 for D (5 bases). Trimming left V 5 bases short and J 0 bases short, with 11 bases between. The CDR3 is made up of 15 amino acids. The germline gives CDR1 KGHSH, CDR2 LQKENI. The CDR3 bases are TGTGCCAGCTCATCTCGACAGAGCTCCTACAATGAGCAGTTCTTC. As protein: CASSSRQSSYNEQFF.

This clone was counted a few times. The rearrangement joins TRBV5-1 to TRBJ2-1; 7 bases agree with TRBD1. Per germline, CDR1 SGHRS and CDR2 YFSETQ. The CDR3 has 19 residues. The trim removed 4 bases at V and 0 bases at J, leaving 16 bases unmatched. The chain's CDR3 is CASSQPRTGYRSSYNEQFF. The CDR3 nucleotides are TGCGCCAGCAGCCAACCCAGGACAGGTTATCGCAGCTCCTACAATGAGCAGTTCTTC.

The sample holds a few counts of this clone. The chain couples TRBV6-6 to TRBJ2-7; possibly TRBD2 for D (6 bases). Trimming removed 9 bases from V and 4 bases from J, with 19 bases in between. Germline CDR1 is MNHNY and CDR2 is SVGAGI (reference sequence). The CDR3 contains 14 residues. In DNA, the CDR3 is TGTGCCAGTGCGCGGGATAGCGGTTTATACGAGCAGTACTTC. Its translation: CASARDSGLYEQYF.

This chain connects TRBV2 to TRBJ2-7; D is ambiguous. This CDR3 comprises 14 residues. V gave up 8 bases and J gave up 2 bases, with 16 bases separating them. The germline V gene has CDR1 SNHLY and CDR2 FYNNEI. The CDR3 DNA is TGTGCCAGCGTTGGAGCAGCCGATACCTACGAGCAGTACTTC. Amino acid sequence: CASVGAADTYEQYF. The whole variable domain, filled in from reference TRBV2 and TRBJ2-7, reads EPEVTQTPSHQVTQMGQEVILRCVPISNHLYFYWYRQILGQKVEFLVSFYNNEISEKSEIFDDQFSVERPDGSNFTLKIRSTKLEDSAMYFCASVGAADTYEQYFGPGTRLTVT.

This clone was seen a handful of times. The chain combines TRBV6-5 with TRBJ2-5; TRBD1 aligns across 7 bases. Near its end, the DNA agrees better with TRBJ2-7, so the J call may be wrong. Per germline, CDR1 MNHEY and CDR2 SVGAGI. The CDR3 contains 14 residues. As DNA, the CDR3 is TGTGCCAGCCGAATCCGGGACAGCTCCTACGAGCAGTACTTC. Its protein product is CASRIRDSSYEQYF.

This chain uses TRBV10-3 with TRBJ2-2, with 10 bases identical to TRBD2. V lost 3 bases to trimming and J lost 5 bases; unmatched junction nucleotides: 9. The CDR3 runs to 17 residues. Germline V CDR1 and CDR2: ENHRY, SYGVKD. CDR3 sequence reads: CAISDPSGRGGTGELFF. CDR3 in DNA: TGTGCCATCAGTGATCCTAGCGGGAGAGGGGGAACCGGGGAGCTGTTTTTT.

This rearrangement joins TRBV5-4 to TRBJ1-1, with a weak D call TRBD1 (6 bases). This CDR3 has 12 residues. Trimming stripped 3 bases from V and 7 bases from J, with 10 bases between. From germline, CDR1 is SGHNT and CDR2 YYREEE (reference sequence). The CDR3 spells CASSSGALEAFF. The CDR3 region has the DNA TGTGCCAGCAGCTCAGGGGCCCTTGAAGCTTTCTTT.

This clone was observed many times. The chain is built from TRBV19 and TRBJ2-1; TRBD2 aligns across 7 bases. V lost 3 bases to trimming and J lost 4 bases; unmatched junction nucleotides: 6. The CDR3 extends over 15 amino acids. Germline values: CDR1 LNHDA, CDR2 SQIVND (reference sequence). The DNA for the CDR3 is TGTGCCAGTAGTATGTGGGAGGGCCGTTACAATGAGCAGTTCTTC. It translates to CASSMWEGRYNEQFF.

This clone was seen a handful of times. The chain employs TRBV27 and TRBJ1-3, with unresolved D. The CDR3 loop spans 13 amino acids. The V gene's germline CDR1 is MNHEY and CDR2 SMNVEV (reference sequence). The V and J ends lost 2 bases and 4 bases respectively, with 6 bases between them. The CDR3 bases are TGTGCCAGCAGTTTAGGGTTGGGAAACACCATATATTTT. Translation: CASSLGLGNTIYF.

This clone occurred a few times. The rearrangement uses TRBV5-4 and TRBJ2-1, with D hard to call. Between the trimmed V and J ends, which lost 0 bases and 7 bases, there was a span of 17 bases. The CDR3 loop spans 16 amino acids. Germline CDR1 SGHNT, CDR2 YYREEE (reference sequence). CDR3 nucleotide sequence: TGTGCCAGCAGCTTGGGCTTACGAATGGCATCTAATGAGCAGTTCTTC. Residues: CASSLGLRMASNEQFF.

This clone was seen only a few times. The genes are TRBV5-8 and TRBJ2-7; TRBD2 aligns across 7 bases. The CDR3 length is 14 residues. CDR1 and CDR2 (germline): SGHTS, YDEGEE. The V and J ends lost 1 base and 6 bases, in that order; junction bases with no gene match: 7. The CDR3 sequence is CASSLTSARGEQYF. The CDR3 coding sequence is TGTGCCAGCAGCTTGACTAGCGCCCGGGGCGAGCAGTACTTC. Filled out from reference TRBV5-8 and TRBJ2-7, the complete variable domain reads EAGVTQSPTHLIKTRGQQATLRCSPISGHTSVYWYQQALGLGLQFLLWYDEGEERNRGNFPPRFSGRQFPNYSSELNVNALELEDSALYLCASSLTSARGEQYFGPGTRLTVT.

V usage is TRBV6-1 and J usage is TRBJ1-2; D is unresolved. Germline values: CDR1 MNHNS, CDR2 SASEGT. The CDR3 runs 11 residues. Trimming removed 7 bases from V and 4 bases from J, with 7 bases in between. The CDR3 protein is CASNLGYGYTF. CDR3 coding DNA: TGTGCCAGCAATCTTGGCTATGGCTACACCTTC.

This clone was recorded many times. The genes are TRBV4-2 and TRBJ2-7; TRBD1 aligns across 7 bases. With V trimmed by 4 bases and J by 4 bases, 10 bases remained unmatched. CDR3 length equals 15 residues. CDR1 LGHNA and CDR2 YNFKEQ come from the germline V gene. CDR3 region: CASSRTGTARYEQYF. The DNA of the CDR3 is TGTGCCAGCAGCCGCACCGGGACAGCGAGGTACGAGCAGTACTTC.

The table lists this clone with a few counts. The chain links TRBV18 to TRBJ2-1; TRBD1 matches 10 bases. Germline V lookup: CDR1 KGHSH, CDR2 LQKENI. CDR3 length: 15 residues. J was trimmed by 6 bases and V by 4 bases; bases with no gene match: 6. The CDR3 region is CASSRGRQGANEQFF. CDR3 sequence (DNA): TGTGCCAGCTCACGGGGGAGACAGGGGGCCAATGAGCAGTTCTTC.

There are many counts of this clone. The genes are TRBV19 and TRBJ1-5, with TRBD1 as a possible D gene (5 bases). Trimming removed 8 bases from V and 6 bases from J, with 11 bases in between. Germline V gives CDR1 LNHDA, CDR2 SQIVND (reference sequence). The CDR3 spans 12 residues. The CDR3 DNA is TGTGCCAGTCGGTCCGACAGTCAGCCCCAGCATTTT. Translating it yields CASRSDSQPQHF.

This clone was found a few times. The chain couples TRBV2 to TRBJ2-1, with D possibly matching TRBD2 (6 bases). The CDR3 consists of 14 residues. V was pared by 7 bases and J by 2 bases, with 12 bases between. The germline CDR1 and CDR2 sequences are SNHLY and FYNNEI. The CDR3 bases are TGTGCCAGCAATTTACGGGAGCCCTACAATGAGCAGTTCTTC. Protein sequence: CASNLREPYNEQFF.

The rearrangement links TRBV5-8 to TRBJ2-1, with D perhaps TRBD1 (6 bases). The V gene's germline CDR1 is SGHTS and CDR2 YDEGEE. The CDR3 sequence is 15 residues long. V was trimmed by 3 bases and J by 11 bases, leaving 21 bases between them. CDR3 coding DNA: TGTGCCAGCAGCTGGAGGTCACAGGGTCTCGTCCAGCAGTTCTTC. Translation gives CASSWRSQGLVQQFF.

This clone has only a few counts. The V and J genes are TRBV6-5 and TRBJ1-2, with 8 bases aligning to TRBD1. Per the germline V gene, CDR1 is MNHEY and CDR2 is SVGAGI. V shed 4 bases, J shed 2 bases, and the junction held 6 bases outside the gene matches. This CDR3 region has 15 residues. This CDR3 is CASSSNRGVNYGYTF. CDR3 DNA: TGTGCCAGCAGTTCCAACAGGGGGGTAAACTATGGCTACACCTTC.